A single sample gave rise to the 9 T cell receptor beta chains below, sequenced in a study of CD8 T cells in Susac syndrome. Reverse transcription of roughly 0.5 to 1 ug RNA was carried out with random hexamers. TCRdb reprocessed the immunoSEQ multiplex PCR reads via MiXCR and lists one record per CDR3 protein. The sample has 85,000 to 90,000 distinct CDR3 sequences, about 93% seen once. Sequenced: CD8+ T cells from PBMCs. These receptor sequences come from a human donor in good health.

Here the CDR3 DNA reads TGTGCCAGCAGCGAGGGAAGTTCGGTAGCCTACGAGCAGTACTTC. It specifies CASSEGSSVAYEQYF. V and J are TRBV9 and TRBJ2-7, with D hard to call. Trimming removed 3 bases from V and 2 bases from J, with 15 bases in between. CDR3 length: 15 residues. Germline loops: CDR1 SGDLS, CDR2 YYNGEE. Full variable domain (missing parts from reference TRBV9 and TRBJ2-7): DSGVTQTPKHLITATGQRVTLRCSPRSGDLSVYWYQQSLDQGLQFLIQYYNGEERAKGNILERFSAQQFPDLHSELNLSSLELGDSALYFCASSEGSSVAYEQYFGPGTRLTVT.

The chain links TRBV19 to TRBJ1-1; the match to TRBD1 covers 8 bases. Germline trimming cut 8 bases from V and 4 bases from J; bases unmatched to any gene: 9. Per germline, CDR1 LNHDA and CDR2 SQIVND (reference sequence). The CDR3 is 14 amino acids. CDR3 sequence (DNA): TGTGCCAGTCTCGAGGAGGACAGGGTCACTGAAGCTTTCTTT. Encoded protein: CASLEEDRVTEAFF.

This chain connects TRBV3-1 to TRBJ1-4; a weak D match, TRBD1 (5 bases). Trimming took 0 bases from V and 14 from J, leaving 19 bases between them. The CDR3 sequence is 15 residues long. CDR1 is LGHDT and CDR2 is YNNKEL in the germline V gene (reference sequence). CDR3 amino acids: CASSQDQEGPRPLFF. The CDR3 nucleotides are TGTGCCAGCAGCCAAGATCAGGAGGGACCTCGGCCCCTGTTTTTT.

This CDR3 reads CASTLTGYYGYTF. CDR3 nucleotide sequence: TGTGCCAGTACCTTAACTGGGTACTATGGCTACACCTTC. The rearrangement joins TRBV19 to TRBJ1-2; the D is unclear. The V end was cut by 7 bases, the J end by 3 bases, with 12 bases between. This CDR3 contains 13 residues. CDR1 LNHDA and CDR2 SQIVND come from the germline V gene (reference sequence).

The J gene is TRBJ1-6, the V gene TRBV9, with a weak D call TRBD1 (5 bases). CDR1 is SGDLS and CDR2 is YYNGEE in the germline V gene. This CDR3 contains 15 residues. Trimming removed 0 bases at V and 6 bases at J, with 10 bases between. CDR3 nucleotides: TGTGCCAGCAGCGTAGGCCCAGGGACTAATTCACCCCTCCACTTT. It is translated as CASSVGPGTNSPLHF.

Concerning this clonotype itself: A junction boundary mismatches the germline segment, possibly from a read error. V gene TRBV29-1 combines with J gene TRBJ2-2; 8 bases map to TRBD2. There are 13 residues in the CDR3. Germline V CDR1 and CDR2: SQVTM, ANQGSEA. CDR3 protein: CSVVGAGVGELLF. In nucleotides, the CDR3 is TGCAGCGTTGTTGGAGCGGGGGTGGGGGAGCTGCTTTTT.

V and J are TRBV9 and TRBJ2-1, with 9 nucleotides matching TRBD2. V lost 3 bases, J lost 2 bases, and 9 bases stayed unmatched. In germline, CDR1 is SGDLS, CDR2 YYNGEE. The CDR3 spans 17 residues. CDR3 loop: CASSARLAAAPYNEQFF. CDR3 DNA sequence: TGTGCCAGCAGCGCAAGACTAGCGGCCGCCCCCTACAATGAGCAGTTCTTC.

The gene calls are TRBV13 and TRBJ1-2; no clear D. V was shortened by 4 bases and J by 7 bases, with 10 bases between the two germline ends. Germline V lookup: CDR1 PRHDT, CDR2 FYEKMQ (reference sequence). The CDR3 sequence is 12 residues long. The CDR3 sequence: CASSSYRGGYTF. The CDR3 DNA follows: TGTGCCAGCAGCTCCTACAGAGGTGGCTACACCTTC. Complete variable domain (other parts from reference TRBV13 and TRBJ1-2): AAGVIQSPRHLIKEKRETATLKCYPIPRHDTVYWYQQGPGQDPQFLISFYEKMQSDKGSIPDRFSAQQFSDYHSELNMSSLELGDSALYFCASSSYRGGYTFGSGTRLTVV.

The CDR3 region is CASSPTGENWNTEAFF. CDR3 DNA sequence: TGCGCCAGCAGCCCGACAGGGGAGAACTGGAACACTGAAGCTTTCTTT. V is TRBV5-1 and J is TRBJ1-1; 8 nucleotides agree with TRBD1. Germline V gene data show CDR1 as SGHRS and CDR2 as YFSETQ. J gave up 1 base and V 4 bases, and 9 bases lay outside the gene matches. The CDR3 extends over 16 amino acids. The entire variable domain, with the rest obtained from reference TRBV5-1 and TRBJ1-1, is as follows: KAGVTQTPRYLIKTRGQQVTLSCSPISGHRSVSWYQQTPGQGLQFLFEYFSETQRNKGNFPGRFSGRQFSNSRSEMNVSTLELGDSALYLCASSPTGENWNTEAFFGQGTRLTVV.